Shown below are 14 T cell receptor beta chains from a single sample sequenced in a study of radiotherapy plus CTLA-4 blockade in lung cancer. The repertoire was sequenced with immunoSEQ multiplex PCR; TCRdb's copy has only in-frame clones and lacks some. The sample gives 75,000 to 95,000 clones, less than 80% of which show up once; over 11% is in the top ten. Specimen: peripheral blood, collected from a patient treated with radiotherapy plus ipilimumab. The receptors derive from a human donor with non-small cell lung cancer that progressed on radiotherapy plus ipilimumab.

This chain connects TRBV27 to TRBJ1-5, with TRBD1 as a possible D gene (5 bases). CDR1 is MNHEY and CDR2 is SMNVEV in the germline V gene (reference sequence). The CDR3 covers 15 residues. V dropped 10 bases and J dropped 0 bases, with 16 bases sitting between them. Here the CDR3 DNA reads TGTGCCACCCCGGGGGGGGAGATTAGCAATCAGCCCCAGCATTTT. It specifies CATPGGEISNQPQHF.

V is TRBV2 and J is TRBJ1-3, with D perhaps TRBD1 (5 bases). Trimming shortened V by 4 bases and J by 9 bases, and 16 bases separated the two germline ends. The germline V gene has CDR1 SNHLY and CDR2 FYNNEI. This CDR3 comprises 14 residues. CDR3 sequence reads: CASSAGTDRGTIYF. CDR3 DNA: TGTGCCAGCAGTGCTGGGACGGACCGAGGCACCATATATTTT.

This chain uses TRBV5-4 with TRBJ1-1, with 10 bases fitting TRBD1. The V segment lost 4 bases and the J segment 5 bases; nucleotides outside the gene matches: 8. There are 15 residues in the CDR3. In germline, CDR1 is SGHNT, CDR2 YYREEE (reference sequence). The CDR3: CASSIRQGAGTEAFF. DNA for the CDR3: TGTGCCAGCAGCATACGACAGGGGGCGGGAACTGAAGCTTTCTTT. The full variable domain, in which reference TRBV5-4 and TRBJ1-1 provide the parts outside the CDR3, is ETGVTQSPTHLIKTRGQQVTLRCSSQSGHNTVSWYQQALGQGPQFIFQYYREEENGRGNFPPRFSGLQFPNYSSELNVNALELDDSALYLCASSIRQGAGTEAFFGQGTRLTVV.

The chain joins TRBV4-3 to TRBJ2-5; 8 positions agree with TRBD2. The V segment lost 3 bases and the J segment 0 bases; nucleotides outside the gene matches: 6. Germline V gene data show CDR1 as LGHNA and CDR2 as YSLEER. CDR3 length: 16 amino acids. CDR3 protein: CASSQERGRYQETQYF. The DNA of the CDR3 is TGCGCCAGCAGCCAGGAGCGGGGGAGGTACCAAGAGACCCAGTACTTC.

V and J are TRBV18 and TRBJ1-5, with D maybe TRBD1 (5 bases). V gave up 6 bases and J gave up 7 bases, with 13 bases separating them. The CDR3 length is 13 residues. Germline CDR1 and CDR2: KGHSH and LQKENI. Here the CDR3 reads CASSGGGKQPQHF. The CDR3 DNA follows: TGTGCCAGCTCCGGGGGGGGGAAACAGCCCCAGCATTTT.

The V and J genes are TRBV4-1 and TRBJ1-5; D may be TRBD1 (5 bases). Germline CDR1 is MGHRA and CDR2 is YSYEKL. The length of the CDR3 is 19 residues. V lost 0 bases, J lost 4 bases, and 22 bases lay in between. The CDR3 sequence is CASSQDPWGIRAPNQPQHF. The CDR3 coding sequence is TGCGCCAGCAGCCAAGATCCATGGGGGATCAGGGCGCCGAATCAGCCCCAGCATTTT.

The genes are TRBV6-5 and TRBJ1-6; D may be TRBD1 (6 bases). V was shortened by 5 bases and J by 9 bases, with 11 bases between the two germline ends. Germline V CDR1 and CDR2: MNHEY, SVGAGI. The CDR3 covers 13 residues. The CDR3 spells CASSELQGSPLHF. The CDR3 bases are TGTGCCAGCAGTGAACTACAGGGTTCACCCCTCCACTTT.

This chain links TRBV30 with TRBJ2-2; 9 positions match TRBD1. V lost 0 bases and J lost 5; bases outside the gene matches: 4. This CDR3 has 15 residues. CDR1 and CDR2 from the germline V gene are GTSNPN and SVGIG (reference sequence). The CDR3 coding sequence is TGTGCCTGGAGTGTACAGGGGGCGCGTACCGGGGAGCTGTTTTTT. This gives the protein CAWSVQGARTGELFF.

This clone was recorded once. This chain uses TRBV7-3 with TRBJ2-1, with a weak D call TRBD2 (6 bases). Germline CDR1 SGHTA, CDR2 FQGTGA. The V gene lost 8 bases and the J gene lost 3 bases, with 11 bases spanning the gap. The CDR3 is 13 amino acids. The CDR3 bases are TGTGCCAGCGGACGGGAGAACTACAATGAGCAGTTCTTC. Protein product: CASGRENYNEQFF.

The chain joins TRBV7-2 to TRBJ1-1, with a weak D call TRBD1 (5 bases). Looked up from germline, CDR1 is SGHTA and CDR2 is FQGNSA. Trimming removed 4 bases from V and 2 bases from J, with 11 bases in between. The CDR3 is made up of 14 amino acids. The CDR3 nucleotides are TGTGCCAGCAGCTGGAGACAGTCTAACACTGAAGCTTTCTTT. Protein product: CASSWRQSNTEAFF.

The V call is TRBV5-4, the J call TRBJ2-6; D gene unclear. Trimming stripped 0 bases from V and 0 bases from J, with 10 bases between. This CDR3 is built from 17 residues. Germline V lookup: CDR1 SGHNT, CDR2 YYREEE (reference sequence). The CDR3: CASSLGNLNSGANVLTF. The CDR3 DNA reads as TGTGCCAGCAGCTTGGGAAACTTAAACTCTGGGGCCAACGTCCTGACTTTC.

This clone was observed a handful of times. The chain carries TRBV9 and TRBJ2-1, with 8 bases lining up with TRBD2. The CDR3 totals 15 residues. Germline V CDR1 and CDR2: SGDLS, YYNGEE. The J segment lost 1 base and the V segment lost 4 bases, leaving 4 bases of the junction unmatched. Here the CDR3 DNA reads TGTGCCAGCAGCAGCAGCGGGAGTTCCTACAATGAGCAGTTCTTC. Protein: CASSSSGSSYNEQFF. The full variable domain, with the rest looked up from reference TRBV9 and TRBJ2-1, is DSGVTQTPKHLITATGQRVTLRCSPRSGDLSVYWYQQSLDQGLQFLIQYYNGEERAKGNILERFSAQQFPDLHSELNLSSLELGDSALYFCASSSSGSSYNEQFFGPGTRLTVL.

DNA of the CDR3: TGTGCCAGCAGTTTATCTCACGGTCCCTACGAGCAGTACTTC. Translation: CASSLSHGPYEQYF. This chain uses TRBV28 with TRBJ2-7; no definite D call. The V end was cut by 1 base, the J end by 2 bases, with 9 bases between. The CDR3 is made up of 14 amino acids. Germline assignment: CDR1 MDHEN and CDR2 SYDVKM.

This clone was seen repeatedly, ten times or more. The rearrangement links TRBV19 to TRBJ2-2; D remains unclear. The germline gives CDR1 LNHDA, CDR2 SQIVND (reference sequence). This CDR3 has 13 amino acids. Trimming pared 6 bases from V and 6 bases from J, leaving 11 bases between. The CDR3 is CASRSSGPGELFF. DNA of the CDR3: TGTGCCAGTAGGTCGTCCGGACCCGGGGAGCTGTTTTTT.